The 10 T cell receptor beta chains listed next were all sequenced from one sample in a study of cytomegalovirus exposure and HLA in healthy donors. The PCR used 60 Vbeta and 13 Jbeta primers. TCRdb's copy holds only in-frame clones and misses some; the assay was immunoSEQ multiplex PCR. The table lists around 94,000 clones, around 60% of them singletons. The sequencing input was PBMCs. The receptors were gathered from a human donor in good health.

In DNA form, the CDR3 reads TGTGCCAGCAGCTATGGCGGGGGGCTGTACACTGAAGCTTTCTTT. Residues: CASSYGGGLYTEAFF. The chain is built from TRBV5-6 and TRBJ1-1; weak D call: TRBD1 (6 bases). This CDR3 has 15 residues. Germline CDR1 SGHDT, CDR2 YYEEEE. V was cut by 3 bases and J by 3 bases, with 15 bases left in between. The full variable domain, completed using reference TRBV5-6 and TRBJ1-1, is DAGVTQSPTHLIKTRGQQVTLRCSPKSGHDTVSWYQQALGQGPQFIFQYYEEEERQRGNFPDRFSGHQFPNYSSELNVNALLLGDSALYLCASSYGGGLYTEAFFGQGTRLTVV.

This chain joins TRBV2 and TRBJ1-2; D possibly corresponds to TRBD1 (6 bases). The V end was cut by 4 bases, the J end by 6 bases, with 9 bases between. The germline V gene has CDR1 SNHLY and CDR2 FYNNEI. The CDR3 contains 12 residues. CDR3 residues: CASSVTGDGYTF. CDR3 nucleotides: TGTGCCAGCAGTGTGACAGGAGATGGCTACACCTTC.

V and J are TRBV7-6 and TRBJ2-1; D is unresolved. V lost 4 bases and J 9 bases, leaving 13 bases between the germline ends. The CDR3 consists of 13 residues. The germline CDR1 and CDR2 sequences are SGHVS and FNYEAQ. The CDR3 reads CASSSLFTGEQFF. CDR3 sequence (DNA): TGTGCCAGCAGCTCCCTGTTCACGGGTGAGCAGTTCTTC.

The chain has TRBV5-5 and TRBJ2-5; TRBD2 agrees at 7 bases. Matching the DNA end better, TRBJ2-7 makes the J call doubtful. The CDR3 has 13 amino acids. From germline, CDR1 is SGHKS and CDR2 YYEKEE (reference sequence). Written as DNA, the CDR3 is TGTGCCAGCAGCTTCGGGACTACCTACGAGCAGTACTTC. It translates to CASSFGTTYEQYF.

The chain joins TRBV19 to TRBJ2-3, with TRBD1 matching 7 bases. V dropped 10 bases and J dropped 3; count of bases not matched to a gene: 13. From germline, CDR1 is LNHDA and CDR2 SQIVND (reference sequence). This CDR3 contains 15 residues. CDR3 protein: CATSPDRVGTDTQYF. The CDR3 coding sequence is TGTGCCACTTCCCCAGACAGGGTCGGAACAGATACGCAGTATTTT.

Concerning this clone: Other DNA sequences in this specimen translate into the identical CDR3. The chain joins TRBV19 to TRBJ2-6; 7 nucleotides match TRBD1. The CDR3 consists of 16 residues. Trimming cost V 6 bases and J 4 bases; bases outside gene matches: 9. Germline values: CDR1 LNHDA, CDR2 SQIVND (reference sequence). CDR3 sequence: CASRRQGTYGANVLTF. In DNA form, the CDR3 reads TGTGCCAGTAGGCGACAGGGAACTTACGGGGCCAACGTCCTGACTTTC.

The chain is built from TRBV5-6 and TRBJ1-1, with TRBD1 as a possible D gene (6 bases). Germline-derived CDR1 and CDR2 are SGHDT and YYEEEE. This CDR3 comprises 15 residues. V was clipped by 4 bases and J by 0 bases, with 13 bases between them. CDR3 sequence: CASSAGARVNTEAFF. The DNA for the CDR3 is TGTGCCAGCAGCGCGGGGGCCAGGGTGAACACTGAAGCTTTCTTT.

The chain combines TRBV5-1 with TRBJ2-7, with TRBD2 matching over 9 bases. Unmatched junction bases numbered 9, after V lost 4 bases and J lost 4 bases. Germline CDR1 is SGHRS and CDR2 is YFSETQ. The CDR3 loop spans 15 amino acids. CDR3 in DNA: TGCGCCAGCAGCAGGTTAGCGGGAGAGGTTTACGAGCAGTACTTC. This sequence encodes CASSRLAGEVYEQYF.

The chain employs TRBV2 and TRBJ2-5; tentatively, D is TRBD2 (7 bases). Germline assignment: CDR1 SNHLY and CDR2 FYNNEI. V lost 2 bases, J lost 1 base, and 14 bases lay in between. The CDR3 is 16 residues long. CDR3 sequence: CASSELGGGGQETQYF. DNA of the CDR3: TGTGCCAGCAGTGAACTCGGGGGAGGGGGCCAAGAGACCCAGTACTTC.

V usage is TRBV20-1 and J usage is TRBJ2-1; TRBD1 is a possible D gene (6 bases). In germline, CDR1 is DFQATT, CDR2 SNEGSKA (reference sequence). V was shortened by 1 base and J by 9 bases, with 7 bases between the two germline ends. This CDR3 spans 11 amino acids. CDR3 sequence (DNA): TGCAGTGCTAGAGGAGGGGGTGAGCAGTTCTTC. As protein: CSARGGGEQFF.